Listed below are T cell receptor beta chains from one sample, sequenced in a study of blood T cell repertoires in COVID-19. Generated by immunoSEQ multiplex PCR, the TCRdb table keeps only in-frame clones and is missing some. The sample lists 150,000 or so clones, about 75% occurring once. The sequencing input was PBMCs or T cells enriched from blood (not recorded which). These receptors were obtained from a woman between 45 and 65 years old who had recovered from COVID-19. Both conserved end residues are part of each CDR3. Each record gives: CDR3 DNA, CDR3 protein, clone size, D gene, V gene, J gene, CDR3 length. The D gene is left open where the match is weak. A clone size is listed for some rows: how often the clone was seen (once, few, many), or a class if it is expanded.

CDR3nt: TGTGCCAGCAGCACGACTAGCTCCTTATTTAGCGATACGCAGTATTTT; CDR3aa: CASSTTSSLFSDTQYF; abundance: NA; d_gene: TRBD2; v_gene: TRBV7-9; j_gene: TRBJ2-3; len: 16
CDR3nt: TGTGCCAGCAGCTTAACAGTTGTAGGGACATCCTACGAGCAGTACTTC; CDR3aa: CASSLTVVGTSYEQYF; abundance: NA; d_gene: NA; v_gene: TRBV7-3; j_gene: TRBJ2-7; len: 16
CDR3nt: TGTGCCAGCAGCGCGGTGGTGGCGGAAGCTTTCTTT; CDR3aa: CASSAVVAEAFF; abundance: NA; d_gene: NA; v_gene: TRBV28; j_gene: TRBJ1-1; len: 12
CDR3nt: TGTGCCAGCTCACCACAAGCATCCACAGATACGCAGTATTTT; CDR3aa: CASSPQASTDTQYF; abundance: NA; d_gene: NA; v_gene: TRBV18; j_gene: TRBJ2-3; len: 14
CDR3nt: TGTGCCAGCTCACCAAGACAGCAAGAGACCCAGTACTTC; CDR3aa: CASSPRQQETQYF; abundance: NA; d_gene: NA; v_gene: TRBV18; j_gene: TRBJ2-5; len: 13
CDR3nt: TGCGCCAGCAGCACGTCAGGGGCGGTTGGAAACACCATATATTTT; CDR3aa: CASSTSGAVGNTIYF; abundance: NA; d_gene: NA; v_gene: TRBV5-1; j_gene: TRBJ1-3; len: 15
CDR3nt: TGTGCCAGCAGTTCCCGCGGGTTGTCCCACAGTGAGCAGTTCTTC; CDR3aa: CASSSRGLSHSEQFF; abundance: NA; d_gene: NA; v_gene: TRBV6-2/TRBV6-3; j_gene: TRBJ2-1; len: 15
CDR3nt: TGTGCCAGCAGCCCAGACAGGGGGCTGAAGAATGAGCAGTTCTTC; CDR3aa: CASSPDRGLKNEQFF; abundance: NA; d_gene: TRBD1; v_gene: TRBV11-3; j_gene: TRBJ2-1; len: 15
CDR3nt: TGTGCCAGCAGACTAGCGGGATTAACCTACGAGCAGTACTTC; CDR3aa: CASRLAGLTYEQYF; abundance: NA; d_gene: TRBD2; v_gene: TRBV2; j_gene: TRBJ2-7; len: 14
CDR3nt: TGCGCCAGCAGCTTGGGAGGACTAGCAAGAAAGGGACAGGGGGCATATGAGCAGTTCTTC; CDR3aa: CASSLGGLARKGQGAYEQFF; abundance: NA; d_gene: TRBD1; v_gene: TRBV5-1; j_gene: TRBJ2-1; len: 20
CDR3nt: TGTGCCAGCAGCTTATCTCCAGGAGGAACCGGGGAGCTGTTTTTT; CDR3aa: CASSLSPGGTGELFF; abundance: NA; d_gene: NA; v_gene: TRBV7-9; j_gene: TRBJ2-2; len: 15
CDR3nt: TGTGCCAGCAGCCAAGTAGCACAGGATCTCTATGGCTACACCTTC; CDR3aa: CASSQVAQDLYGYTF; abundance: few; d_gene: NA; v_gene: TRBV3-1/TRBV3-2; j_gene: TRBJ1-2; len: 15